These T cell receptor beta chains were read from a single sample in a study of T cell changes during pregnancy in multiple sclerosis. Profiling relied on immunoSEQ multiplex PCR, and the TCRdb table lists in-frame clones only, not all of them. The sample has about 120,000 clones, 90% to 95% seen once. The sequences come from peripheral blood, collected before pregnancy. The receptors originated from a female donor with multiple sclerosis, enrolled in a pregnancy study. The CDR3 runs from the conserved cysteine through the conserved F or W. A D gene is named only where the DNA matches it firmly. Clone size is stated in some rows and not others, as once, few, many or a class when expanded.

j_gene	abundance	d_gene	v_gene	CDR3aa	CDR3nt
TRBJ1-2	NA	NA	TRBV6-1	CASSGSAGPGGNTF	TGTGCCAGCAGTGGATCGGCAGGCCCTGGGGGCAACACCTTC
TRBJ2-5	NA	TRBD2	TRBV9	CASSVGTSMETQYF	TGTGCCAGCAGCGTAGGGACTAGCATGGAGACCCAGTACTTC
TRBJ1-1	NA	NA	TRBV28	CASSLIPENREAFF	TGTGCCAGCAGTTTAATTCCGGAGAACCGTGAAGCTTTCTTT
TRBJ1-1	NA	TRBD1	TRBV19	CASRERDRVVAFF	TGTGCCAGTAGGGAACGGGACAGGGTGGTAGCTTTCTTT
TRBJ1-1	NA	NA	TRBV5-6	CASSSRTSWRGTEAFF	TGTGCCAGCAGCTCTCGAACGTCGTGGAGGGGCACTGAAGCTTTCTTT
TRBJ2-2	NA	NA	TRBV19	CASSPDRRNTGELFF	TGTGCCAGTAGTCCAGACAGACGAAACACCGGGGAGCTGTTTTTT
TRBJ2-7	NA	TRBD2	TRBV28	CASGLAGPRSYEQYF	TGTGCCAGCGGACTAGCGGGACCCCGATCCTACGAGCAGTACTTC
TRBJ1-2	NA	NA	TRBV19	CASYDRSLYGYTF	TGTGCCAGTTATGACAGGTCCCTATATGGCTACACCTTC
TRBJ1-1	NA	NA	TRBV6-1	CASARAGQNTEAFF	TGTGCCAGCGCGCGAGCAGGCCAGAACACTGAAGCTTTCTTT
TRBJ2-3	once	TRBD1	TRBV13	CASSIYTRYRGKSATDTQYF	TGTGCCAGCAGCATTTATACTCGATACAGGGGAAAATCAGCCACAGATACGCAGTATTTT
TRBJ2-1	NA	TRBD2	TRBV29-1	CSVLLAGARGWDNEQFF	TGCAGCGTTCTACTAGCGGGGGCCCGGGGTTGGGACAATGAGCAGTTCTTC
TRBJ1-2	NA	TRBD1	TRBV14	CASSQDEDRRYGYTF	TGTGCCAGCAGCCAAGATGAGGACAGGCGCTATGGCTACACCTTC
TRBJ1-1	few	NA	TRBV19	CASSTGQTNTEAFF	TGTGCCAGTAGTACCGGACAAACGAACACTGAAGCTTTCTTT
TRBJ2-6	once	TRBD1	TRBV6-6	CASSPQGAGANVLTF	TGTGCCAGCAGCCCACAGGGGGCTGGGGCCAACGTCCTGACTTTC
TRBJ1-6	NA	NA	TRBV28	CASSGQLFYSPLHF	TGTGCCAGCTCAGGACAGTTATTTTATTCACCCCTCCACTTT
TRBJ1-5	NA	TRBD1	TRBV2	CASKGGTGGYQPQHF	TGTGCCAGCAAGGGGGGGACAGGGGGTTATCAGCCCCAGCATTTT
TRBJ1-2	NA	NA	TRBV6-5	CWVGGYTF	TGTTGGGTGGGCGGCTACACCTTC
TRBJ1-1	NA	TRBD1	TRBV5-4	CASSFKTGLRTEAFF	TGTGCCAGCAGCTTTAAGACAGGGTTACGGACTGAAGCTTTCTTT
TRBJ1-1	NA	NA	TRBV7-9	CASSPRGTEAFF	TGTGCCAGCAGCCCCAGGGGAACTGAAGCTTTCTTT
TRBJ2-3	once	TRBD2	TRBV9	CASSARTSGRAGGDTQYF	TGTGCCAGCAGCGCCCGGACTAGCGGGAGGGCCGGGGGAGATACGCAGTATTTT
TRBJ1-4	NA	TRBD1	TRBV5-4	CASSSRGTGTFFNEKLFF	TGTGCCAGCAGCTCCCGTGGGACAGGGACCTTTTTTAATGAAAAACTGTTTTTT
TRBJ2-1	NA	TRBD1	TRBV5-5	CASGGRTGGNKQFF	TGTGCCAGCGGGGGAAGGACAGGGGGCAATAAGCAGTTCTTC
TRBJ1-3	NA	TRBD1	TRBV6-6	CASSYSTFDRDTIYF	TGTGCCAGCAGTTACAGCACCTTCGACAGGGACACCATATATTTT
TRBJ1-2	NA	NA	TRBV28	CASSLTGPNYGYTF	TGTGCCAGCAGTTTAACAGGTCCTAACTATGGCTACACCTTC
TRBJ1-5	NA	NA	TRBV19	CASSVGRGFGNQPQHF	TGTGCCAGTAGTGTGGGGCGGGGATTTGGCAATCAGCCCCAGCATTTT
TRBJ2-5	NA	NA	TRBV5-6	CASSLLQGQETQYF	TGTGCCAGCAGCTTGCTTCAGGGGCAAGAGACCCAGTACTTC
TRBJ1-1	NA	NA	TRBV21-1	CASSQGSVNAEAFF	TGTGCCAGCAGTCAGGGGAGCGTGAACGCTGAAGCTTTCTTT
TRBJ2-6	NA	NA	TRBV27	CATPPETGSGANVLTF	TGTGCCACCCCGCCCGAGACAGGATCTGGGGCCAACGTCCTGACTTTC
TRBJ1-1	NA	NA	TRBV27	CASSLSPGATEAFF	TGTGCCAGCAGTTTATCTCCCGGAGCTACTGAAGCTTTCTTT
TRBJ2-1	NA	NA	TRBV6-4	CASSQQGVPYNEQFF	TGTGCCAGCAGTCAACAGGGCGTTCCCTACAATGAGCAGTTCTTC
TRBJ1-2	NA	TRBD1	TRBV6-5	CASTIQGGGYGYTF	TGTGCCAGCACCATCCAGGGGGGCGGCTATGGCTACACCTTC
TRBJ2-1	NA	NA	TRBV5-8	CASSLGGNVYNEQFF	TGTGCCAGCAGCTTGGGAGGTAATGTGTACAATGAGCAGTTCTTC
TRBJ1-1	NA	NA	TRBV19	CASIGGLNTEAFF	TGTGCCAGTATAGGGGGATTGAACACTGAAGCTTTCTTT
TRBJ1-5	NA	NA	TRBV18	CASSPSGGRRGNQPQHF	TGTGCCAGCTCACCAAGTGGGGGGAGGCGAGGCAATCAGCCCCAGCATTTT
TRBJ1-2	once	NA	TRBV7-2	CASSLGPLGGAMVYGYTF	TGTGCCAGCAGCTTAGGACCCTTAGGGGGGGCGATGGTCTATGGCTACACCTTC
TRBJ2-1	NA	TRBD1	TRBV9	CASSGTGLNEQFF	TGTGCCAGCAGCGGGACAGGGTTAAATGAGCAGTTCTTC